A selection of T cell receptor beta chains follows, all from one sample in a study of blood T cell repertoires in COVID-19. Sequencing was performed with immunoSEQ multiplex PCR; in TCRdb, only in-frame clones are kept and a portion is missing. This sample has about 69,000 clones, with 75% to 80% found just once. Specimen: peripheral blood. The source is a human donor in a cohort sampled during active COVID-19. The CDR3 runs from the conserved cysteine through the conserved F or W. Fields, in order: J gene, V gene, clone size, CDR3 protein. Size is stated for part of the rows, as once, few or many counts, or as a class when the clone is expanded.

TRBJ2-3,TRBV6-5,.,CASRVAGVTDTQYF
TRBJ1-5,TRBV5-5,.,CASSLGVNGNQPQHF
TRBJ2-2,TRBV3-1/TRBV3-2,once,CASSRQIGGTGELFF
TRBJ2-3,TRBV2,.,CASSDIAGVTDTQYF
TRBJ1-4,TRBV28,.,CASSSGQGNEKLFF
TRBJ2-2,TRBV19,.,CASNRRTGELFF
TRBJ2-5,TRBV5-4,.,CASSLPTQGIGETQYF
TRBJ1-3,TRBV2,few,CASCRDRGSGNTIYF
TRBJ2-7,TRBV11-2,.,CASRFTGASTYEQYF
TRBJ2-2,TRBV5-6,.,CASRKTGLNGELFF
TRBJ2-1,TRBV2,.,CASLGRAGGEQFF
TRBJ2-7,TRBV10-2,.,CASLSGEQYF
TRBJ1-2,TRBV7-2,.,CASSTRTGGLVGYTF
TRBJ2-3,TRBV27,.,CASSYTGNRRTDTQYF
TRBJ2-7,TRBV10-3,few,CAISESRGYEQYF
TRBJ2-6,TRBV2,few,CASSDWESGANVLTF
TRBJ2-5,TRBV4-2,.,CASSQAPAQETQYF
TRBJ1-1,TRBV6-4,once,CASSDSGGPTRGAFF
TRBJ1-1,TRBV19,.,CASSIGRTGGAFF
TRBJ2-3,TRBV15,.,CATSRDSGGADTQYF
TRBJ2-2,TRBV5-4,many,CASSTGDRVLTGELFF
TRBJ2-7,TRBV6-5,.,CASRRGGIYEQYF
TRBJ1-5,TRBV27,.,CASSLGQGNQPQHF
TRBJ2-7,TRBV29-1,.,CSPRQDSIYEQYF
TRBJ1-1,TRBV5-4,.,CASSSPGQGYVEAFF
TRBJ1-1,TRBV11-2,once,CASSFMGRDTEAFF
TRBJ1-6,TRBV14,.,CASSQTSGSPLHF
TRBJ2-3,TRBV10-3,.,CAISPKTSGSFDTDTQYF
TRBJ1-4,TRBV2,.,CASRPSVGREKLFF
TRBJ1-1,TRBV5-1,.,CASSLNRGGMNTEAFF
TRBJ2-7,TRBV5-1,.,CASSGGRRPYEQYF
TRBJ1-4,TRBV24-1,once,CATSDPGTEGEKLFF
TRBJ2-1,TRBV5-1,.,CASSFGQGLNNEQFF
TRBJ2-7,TRBV25-1,few,CASSPDGGSYEQYF
TRBJ2-1,TRBV6-5,few,CASSPGERGSNEQFF
TRBJ1-4,TRBV18,.,CASSPLDRERAEKLFF
TRBJ2-5,TRBV6-5,once,CASRAPEAETQYF
TRBJ2-7,TRBV19,.,CASSIQGTGTYEQYF
TRBJ1-2,TRBV6-5,.,CASTPGQAGYTF
TRBJ2-3,TRBV28,.,CASSLPFRLATYTDTQYF
TRBJ1-5,TRBV4-1,.,CASSQGGGTGDQPQHF
TRBJ2-1,TRBV19,.,CASSLPRDRSLSSSYNEQFF
TRBJ2-3,TRBV2,.,CASQGTSPPTDTQYF
TRBJ1-1,TRBV27,.,CASRRGQEQNTEAFF
TRBJ2-5,TRBV5-4,.,CASSPRVGYQETQYF